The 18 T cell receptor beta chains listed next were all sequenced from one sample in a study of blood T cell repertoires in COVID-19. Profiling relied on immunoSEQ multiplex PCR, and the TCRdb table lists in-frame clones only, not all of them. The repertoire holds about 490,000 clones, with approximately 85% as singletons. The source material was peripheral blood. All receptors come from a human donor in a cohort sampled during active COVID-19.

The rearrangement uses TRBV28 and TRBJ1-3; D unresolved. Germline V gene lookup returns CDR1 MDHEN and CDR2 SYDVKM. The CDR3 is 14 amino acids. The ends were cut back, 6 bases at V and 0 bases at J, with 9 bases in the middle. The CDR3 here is CASRLHSSGNTIYF. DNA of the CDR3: TGTGCCAGCAGGTTACACAGCTCTGGAAACACCATATATTTT.

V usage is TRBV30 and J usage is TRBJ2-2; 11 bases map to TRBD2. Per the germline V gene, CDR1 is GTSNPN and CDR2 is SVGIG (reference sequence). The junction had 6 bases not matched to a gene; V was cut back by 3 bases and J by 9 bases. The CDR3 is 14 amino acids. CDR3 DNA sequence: TGTGCCTGGAGCCTAGCGGGAGGACCCCGGGAGCTGTTTTTT. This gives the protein CAWSLAGGPRELFF.

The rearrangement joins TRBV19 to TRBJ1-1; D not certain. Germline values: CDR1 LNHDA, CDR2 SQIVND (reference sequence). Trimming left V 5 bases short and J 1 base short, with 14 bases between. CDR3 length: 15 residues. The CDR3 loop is CASSPRIRGNTEAFF. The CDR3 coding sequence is TGTGCCAGTAGTCCCCGGATCCGGGGGAACACTGAAGCTTTCTTT.

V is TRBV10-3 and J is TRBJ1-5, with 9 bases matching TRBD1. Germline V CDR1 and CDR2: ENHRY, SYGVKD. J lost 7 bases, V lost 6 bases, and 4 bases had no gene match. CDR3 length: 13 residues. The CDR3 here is CAISRDRDQPQHF. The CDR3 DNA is TGTGCCATCAGCCGGGACAGGGACCAGCCCCAGCATTTT.

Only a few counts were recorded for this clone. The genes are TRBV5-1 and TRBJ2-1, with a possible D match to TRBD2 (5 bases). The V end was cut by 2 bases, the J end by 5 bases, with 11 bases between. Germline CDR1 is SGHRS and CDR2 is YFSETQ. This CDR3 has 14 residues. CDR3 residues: CASSLRAGDNEQFF. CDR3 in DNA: TGCGCCAGCAGCTTAAGGGCCGGGGACAATGAGCAGTTCTTC.

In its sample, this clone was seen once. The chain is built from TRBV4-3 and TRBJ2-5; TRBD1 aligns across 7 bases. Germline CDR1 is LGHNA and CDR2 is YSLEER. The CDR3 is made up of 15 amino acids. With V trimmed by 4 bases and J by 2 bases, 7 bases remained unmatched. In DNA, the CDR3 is TGCGCCAGCAGCCTCTCTCTGGGACAGCAAGAGACCCAGTACTTC. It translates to CASSLSLGQQETQYF.

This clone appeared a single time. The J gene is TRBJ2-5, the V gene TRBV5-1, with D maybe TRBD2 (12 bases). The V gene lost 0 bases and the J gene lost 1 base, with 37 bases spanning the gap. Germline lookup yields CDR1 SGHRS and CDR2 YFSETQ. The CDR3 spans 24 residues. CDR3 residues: CASSLGLGTGGPGLAGIFQETQYF. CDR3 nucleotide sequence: TGCGCCAGCAGCTTGGGGCTCGGGACAGGGGGGCCTGGACTAGCGGGGATCTTCCAAGAGACCCAGTACTTC.

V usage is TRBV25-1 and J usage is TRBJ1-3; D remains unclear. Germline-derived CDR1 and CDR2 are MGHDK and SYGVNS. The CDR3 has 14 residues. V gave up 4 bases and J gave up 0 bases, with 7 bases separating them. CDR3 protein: CASSGSSSGNTIYF. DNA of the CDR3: TGTGCCAGCAGTGGATCGAGCTCTGGAAACACCATATATTTT.

CDR3 region: CASSPGNKGTEAFF. The CDR3 region has the DNA TGTGCCAGCAGCCCAGGGAATAAGGGCACTGAAGCTTTCTTT. The chain recombines TRBV6-5 with TRBJ1-1; D is possibly TRBD1 (5 bases). The germline gives CDR1 MNHEY, CDR2 SVGAGI. The CDR3 has 14 residues. V shed 6 bases and J shed 4 bases, with 15 bases lying between them.

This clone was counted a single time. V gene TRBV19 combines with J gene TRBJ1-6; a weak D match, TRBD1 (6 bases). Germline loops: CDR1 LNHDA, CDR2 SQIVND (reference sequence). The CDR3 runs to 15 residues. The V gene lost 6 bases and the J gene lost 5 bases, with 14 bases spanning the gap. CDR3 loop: CASSTKQGNNSPLHF. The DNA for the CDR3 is TGTGCCAGTAGCACTAAGCAGGGGAATAATTCACCCCTCCACTTT. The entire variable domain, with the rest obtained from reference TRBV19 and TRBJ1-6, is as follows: DGGITQSPKYLFRKEGQNVTLSCEQNLNHDAMYWYRQDPGQGLRLIYYSQIVNDFQKGDIAEGYSVSREKKESFPLTVTSAQKNPTAFYLCASSTKQGNNSPLHFGNGTRLTVT.

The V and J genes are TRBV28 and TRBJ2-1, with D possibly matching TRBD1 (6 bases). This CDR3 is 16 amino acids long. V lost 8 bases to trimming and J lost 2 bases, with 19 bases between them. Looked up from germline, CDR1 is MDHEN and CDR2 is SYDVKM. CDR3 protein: CASGFGPQGTYNEQFF. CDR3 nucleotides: TGTGCCAGCGGCTTCGGTCCCCAGGGGACCTACAATGAGCAGTTCTTC.

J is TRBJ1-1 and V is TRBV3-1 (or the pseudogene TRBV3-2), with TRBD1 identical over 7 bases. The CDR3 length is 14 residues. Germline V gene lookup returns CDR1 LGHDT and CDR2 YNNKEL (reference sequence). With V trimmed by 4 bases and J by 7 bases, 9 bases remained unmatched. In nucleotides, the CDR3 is TGTGCCAGCAGCCTCGGAGGGGGCTCAGGTGAAGCTTTCTTT. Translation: CASSLGGGSGEAFF.

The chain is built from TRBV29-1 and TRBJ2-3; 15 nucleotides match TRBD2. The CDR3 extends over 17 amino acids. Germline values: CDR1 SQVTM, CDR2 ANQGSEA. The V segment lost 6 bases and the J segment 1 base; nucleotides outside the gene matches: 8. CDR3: CSVTGLAGGIGTDTQYF. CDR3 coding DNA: TGCAGCGTAACCGGACTAGCGGGAGGGATTGGCACAGATACGCAGTATTTT.

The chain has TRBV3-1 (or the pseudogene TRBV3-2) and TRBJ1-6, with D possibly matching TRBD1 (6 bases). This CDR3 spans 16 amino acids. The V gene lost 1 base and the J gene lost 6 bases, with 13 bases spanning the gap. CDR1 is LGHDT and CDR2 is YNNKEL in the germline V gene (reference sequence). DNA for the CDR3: TGTGCCAGCAGCCAAGGCGGGCAGGGGCCTAATTCACCCCTCCACTTT. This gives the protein CASSQGGQGPNSPLHF.

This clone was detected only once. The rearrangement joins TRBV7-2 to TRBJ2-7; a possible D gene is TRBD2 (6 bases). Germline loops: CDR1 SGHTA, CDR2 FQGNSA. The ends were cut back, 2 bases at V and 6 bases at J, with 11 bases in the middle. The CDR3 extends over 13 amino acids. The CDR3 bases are TGTGCCAGCAGCTTACGTGCCGGGAGCGAGCAGTACTTC. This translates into CASSLRAGSEQYF.

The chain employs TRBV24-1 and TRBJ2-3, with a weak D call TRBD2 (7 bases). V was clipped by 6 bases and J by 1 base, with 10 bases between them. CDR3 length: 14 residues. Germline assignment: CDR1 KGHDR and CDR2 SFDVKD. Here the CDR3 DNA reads TGTGCCACCAGTATAGGGGGGGGCACAGATACGCAGTATTTT. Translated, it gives CATSIGGGTDTQYF.

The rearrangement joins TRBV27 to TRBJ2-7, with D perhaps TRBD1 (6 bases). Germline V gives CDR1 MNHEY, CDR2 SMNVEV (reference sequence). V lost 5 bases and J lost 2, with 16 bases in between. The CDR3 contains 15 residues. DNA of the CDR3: TGTGCCAGCAGTGCTTCTACAGGGTTTGCCTACGAGCAGTACTTC. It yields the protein CASSASTGFAYEQYF.

The CDR3 DNA reads TGTGCCAGTAGTATAGCCGCCAGAAAAAACTATGGCTACACCTTC. Protein product: CASSIAARKNYGYTF. The chain recombines TRBV19 with TRBJ1-2; D gene ambiguous. CDR1 and CDR2 (germline): LNHDA, SQIVND (reference sequence). The CDR3 length is 15 residues. V was cut by 1 base and J by 2 bases, with 11 bases left in between. The full variable domain, with the rest looked up from reference TRBV19 and TRBJ1-2, is DGGITQSPKYLFRKEGQNVTLSCEQNLNHDAMYWYRQDPGQGLRLIYYSQIVNDFQKGDIAEGYSVSREKKESFPLTVTSAQKNPTAFYLCASSIAARKNYGYTFGSGTRLTVV.